The 21 T cell receptor beta chains reported below all come from one sample, sequenced in a study of shared clonotypes between healthy human individuals. Sequencing used immunoSEQ multiplex PCR; TCRdb keeps in-frame clones, though not all of them. The sample contains roughly 500,000 clones, 81% of which appear only once. The sample was PBMCs. The receptors stem from a middle-aged woman in good health. Some clones in this sample may be carry-over from other donors' samples.

The CDR3 sequence: CATSKEGGLAGGDSYEQYF. As DNA, the CDR3 is TGTGCCACCAGCAAAGAAGGGGGACTAGCGGGAGGGGACTCCTACGAGCAGTACTTC. The V and J genes are TRBV15 and TRBJ2-7, with 16 bases that match TRBD2. CDR1 is LNHNV, CDR2 YYDKDF, per germline (reference sequence). This CDR3 is 19 amino acids long. Losses at the gene ends were 4 bases for V and 0 bases for J; bases not matched to a gene: 9. Using reference TRBV15 and TRBJ2-7 for the parts outside the CDR3, the full variable domain is DAMVIQNPRYQVTQFGKPVTLSCSQTLNHNVMYWYQQKSSQAPKLLFHYYDKDFNNEADTPDNFQSRRPNTSFCFLDIRSPGLGDTAMYLCATSKEGGLAGGDSYEQYFGPGTRLTVT.

The chain links TRBV30 to TRBJ2-2; 7 nucleotides align to TRBD1. V lost 1 base to trimming and J lost 3 bases; unmatched junction nucleotides: 2. The germline V gene has CDR1 GTSNPN and CDR2 SVGIG (reference sequence). The CDR3 sequence is 14 residues long. The CDR3 loop is CAWSAGQDTGELFF. DNA for the CDR3: TGTGCCTGGAGTGCTGGACAGGACACCGGGGAGCTGTTTTTT.

The chain carries TRBV6-5 and TRBJ1-2; 9 nucleotides agree with TRBD1. Germline CDR1 MNHEY, CDR2 SVGAGI. CDR3 length: 16 residues. V was clipped by 0 bases and J by 6 bases; unmatched bases: 8. DNA of the CDR3: TGTGCCAGCAGTTACTCGAGACCGGGACAGGGCCATGGCTACACCTTC. It yields the protein CASSYSRPGQGHGYTF.

The chain employs TRBV7-9 and TRBJ2-2; no clear D. The CDR3 sequence is 14 residues long. Per germline, CDR1 SEHNR and CDR2 FQNEAQ (reference sequence). Trimming stripped 2 bases from V and 0 bases from J, with 4 bases between. The DNA of the CDR3 is TGTGCCAGCAGCTTACCCACGAACACCGGGGAGCTGTTTTTT. Encoded protein: CASSLPTNTGELFF.

The chain recombines TRBV18 with TRBJ1-3, with D maybe TRBD1 (6 bases). Per the germline V gene, CDR1 is KGHSH and CDR2 is LQKENI. V was clipped by 2 bases and J by 5 bases, with 10 bases between them. The CDR3 is made up of 14 amino acids. This CDR3 reads CASSPAGTRNTIYF. The DNA for the CDR3 is TGTGCCAGCTCACCAGCCGGGACACGAAACACCATATATTTT.

A remark on this clone: With only one base between it and a far larger clone, this is likely a read error. The chain is built from TRBV4-1 and TRBJ1-1; D not certain. Germline assignment: CDR1 MGHRA and CDR2 YSYEKL. This CDR3 spans 12 amino acids. CDR3 coding DNA: TGCGTCAGCAGCCTCCCCGGCACTGAAGCTTTCTTT. Protein sequence: CVSSLPGTEAFF.

About this clone itself: It differs at one base from a far larger clone, so likely a read error. The gene calls are TRBV7-7 and TRBJ2-1; 12 positions agree with TRBD1. This CDR3 is built from 15 residues. Germline V gives CDR1 SSHAT, CDR2 FNYEAQ (reference sequence). CDR3 residues: CASSRGQGALDEQFF. CDR3 DNA sequence: TGTGCTAGCAGCAGGGGACAGGGGGCCCTTGATGAGCAGTTCTTC.

This rearrangement joins TRBV11-3 to TRBJ2-7; possibly TRBD2 for D (6 bases). This CDR3 is built from 14 residues. Trimming cost V 6 bases and J 2 bases, with 14 bases left between them. Germline CDR1 reads SGHNT; CDR2 reads YENEEA. CDR3: CASSSGTAPYEQYF. The CDR3 bases are TGTGCCAGCAGTTCCGGGACTGCCCCCTACGAGCAGTACTTC.

The chain uses TRBV4-3 and TRBJ2-3; no reliable D call. V lost 0 bases and J 9 bases, leaving 10 bases between the germline ends. The germline V gene has CDR1 LGHNA and CDR2 YSLEER. The CDR3 length is 13 residues. CDR3 in amino acids: CASSQDQAVTQYF. The DNA for the CDR3 is TGCGCCAGCAGCCAAGATCAGGCAGTCACGCAGTATTTT.

This clone was counted a single time. The chain uses TRBV7-3 and TRBJ1-2; D unclear. CDR3 length: 13 amino acids. Between the trimmed V and J ends, which lost 0 bases and 6 bases, there was a span of 8 bases. Germline V gene lookup returns CDR1 SGHTA and CDR2 FQGTGA. The CDR3 DNA reads as TGTGCCAGCAGCTTAACCGGGGAGGATGGCTACACCTTC. It is translated as CASSLTGEDGYTF.

The chain recombines TRBV28 with TRBJ2-1, with D perhaps TRBD2 (6 bases). The CDR3 is made up of 17 amino acids. Trimming took off 4 bases at V and 0 bases at J, with 16 bases between the two ends. Germline CDR1 is MDHEN and CDR2 is SYDVKM. The CDR3 DNA reads as TGTGCCAGCAGTTCCACCTTCGGGGGAAGCTCCTACAATGAGCAGTTCTTC. Amino acids: CASSSTFGGSSYNEQFF.

This clone was detected only once. V usage is TRBV2 and J usage is TRBJ2-3, with TRBD2 matching 10 bases. The trim removed 2 bases at V and 0 bases at J, leaving 14 bases unmatched. The CDR3 is 20 residues long. Germline values: CDR1 SNHLY, CDR2 FYNNEI. CDR3 coding DNA: TGTGCCAGCAGTGAATATCCAATATCCGGGACTAGCGTGAGCACAGATACGCAGTATTTT. Its translation is CASSEYPISGTSVSTDTQYF. The full variable domain, completed using reference TRBV2 and TRBJ2-3, is EPEVTQTPSHQVTQMGQEVILRCVPISNHLYFYWYRQILGQKVEFLVSFYNNEISEKSEIFDDQFSVERPDGSNFTLKIRSTKLEDSAMYFCASSEYPISGTSVSTDTQYFGPGTRLTVL.

This chain uses TRBV28 with TRBJ1-2; D gene unclear. Germline values: CDR1 MDHEN, CDR2 SYDVKM. Trimming shortened V by 2 bases and J by 3 bases, and 10 bases separated the two germline ends. There are 14 residues in the CDR3. The CDR3 loop is CASSLGGQYYGYTF. The CDR3 nucleotides read TGTGCCAGCAGTTTAGGTGGTCAGTACTATGGCTACACCTTC.

This clone was counted a few times. The chain links TRBV5-6 to TRBJ2-7, with no clear D. The CDR3 has 10 amino acids. The germline gives CDR1 SGHDT, CDR2 YYEEEE. V lost 5 bases to trimming and J lost 5 bases, with 5 bases between them. The chain's CDR3 is CASSGNEQYF. In DNA, the CDR3 is TGTGCCAGCAGTGGGAACGAGCAGTACTTC.

This chain joins TRBV28 and TRBJ2-2; the D call may be TRBD1 or TRBD2 (5 bases each). Trimming took 5 bases from V and 4 from J, leaving 17 bases between them. Germline V CDR1 and CDR2: MDHEN, SYDVKM. The length of the CDR3 is 16 residues. CDR3 region: CASSPPRGTATGELFF. The CDR3 DNA reads as TGTGCCAGCAGTCCCCCTCGAGGGACCGCCACCGGGGAGCTGTTTTTT.

V gene TRBV30 combines with J gene TRBJ2-7; TRBD2 aligns across 14 bases. Germline trimming cut 4 bases from V and 9 bases from J; bases unmatched to any gene: 8. This CDR3 has 14 amino acids. CDR1 GTSNPN and CDR2 SVGIG come from the germline V gene (reference sequence). The CDR3 DNA follows: TGTGCCTGGATGGCGGGACTAGCGGGAGTTCGGCAGTACTTC. Residues: CAWMAGLAGVRQYF.

This sequence joins TRBV4-2 and TRBJ2-1; D might be TRBD2 (7 bases). V lost 2 bases, J lost 9 bases, and 23 bases lay in between. This CDR3 spans 17 amino acids. The germline CDR1 and CDR2 sequences are LGHNA and YNFKEQ. CDR3 bases: TGTGCCAGCAGCCAAAGGGGGGGCGGAGGCGGGATCAGTGAGCAGTTCTTC. Its protein product is CASSQRGGGGGISEQFF.

This sequence joins TRBV5-4 and TRBJ1-3; tentatively, D is TRBD1 (5 bases). V lost 0 bases and J 0 bases, leaving 7 bases between the germline ends. Germline CDR1 SGHNT, CDR2 YYREEE (reference sequence). The CDR3 spans 15 residues. CDR3 amino acids: CASSLAGVSGNTIYF. The CDR3 DNA reads TGTGCCAGCAGCTTGGCGGGGGTCTCTGGAAACACCATATATTTT.

This clone showed up many times. The chain carries TRBV4-1 and TRBJ2-1; 7 nucleotides match TRBD1. The germline CDR1 and CDR2 sequences are MGHRA and YSYEKL. The CDR3 runs to 15 residues. The V and J ends lost 4 bases and 6 bases, in that order; junction bases with no gene match: 9. In nucleotides, the CDR3 is TGCGCCAGCAGCCGTGACAGGGCAATACTCAATGAGCAGTTCTTC. It codes for CASSRDRAILNEQFF.

This chain joins TRBV7-2 and TRBJ1-5; D is possibly TRBD1 (6 bases). The ends were cut back, 1 base at V and 2 bases at J, with 12 bases in the middle. This CDR3 has 16 residues. Per the germline V gene, CDR1 is SGHTA and CDR2 is FQGNSA. The CDR3 spells CASSLVGGGGNQPQHF. CDR3 bases: TGTGCCAGCAGCTTAGTTGGGGGGGGCGGCAATCAGCCCCAGCATTTT.

The rearrangement joins TRBV7-9 to TRBJ2-3, with 12 bases fitting TRBD2. The V and J ends lost 5 bases and 4 bases, in that order; junction bases with no gene match: 4. The germline V gene encodes CDR1 SEHNR and CDR2 FQNEAQ (reference sequence). The CDR3 totals 15 residues. The CDR3 here is CASSPPSGGADTQYF. The CDR3 nucleotides are TGTGCCAGCAGCCCCCCTAGCGGGGGGGCAGATACGCAGTATTTT.